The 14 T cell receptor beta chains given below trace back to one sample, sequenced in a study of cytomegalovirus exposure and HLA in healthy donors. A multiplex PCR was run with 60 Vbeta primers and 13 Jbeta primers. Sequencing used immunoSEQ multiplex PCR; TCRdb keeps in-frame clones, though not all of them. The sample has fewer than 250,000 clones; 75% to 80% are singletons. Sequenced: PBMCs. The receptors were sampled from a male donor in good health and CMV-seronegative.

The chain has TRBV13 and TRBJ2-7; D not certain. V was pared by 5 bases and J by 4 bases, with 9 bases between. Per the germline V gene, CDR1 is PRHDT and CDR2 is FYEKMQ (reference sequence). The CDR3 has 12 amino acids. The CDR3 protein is CASSQQSYEQYF. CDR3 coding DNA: TGTGCCAGCAGCCAACAGAGTTACGAGCAGTACTTC.

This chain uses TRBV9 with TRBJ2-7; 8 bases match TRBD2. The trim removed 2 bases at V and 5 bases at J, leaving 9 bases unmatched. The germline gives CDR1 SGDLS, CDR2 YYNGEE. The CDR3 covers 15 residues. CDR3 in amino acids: CASSVRGGLDNEQYF. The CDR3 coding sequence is TGTGCCAGCAGCGTGAGGGGGGGACTAGATAACGAGCAGTACTTC.

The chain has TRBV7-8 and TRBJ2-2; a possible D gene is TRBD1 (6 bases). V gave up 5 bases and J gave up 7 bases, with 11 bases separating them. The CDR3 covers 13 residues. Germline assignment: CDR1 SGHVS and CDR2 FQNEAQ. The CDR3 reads CASSHRVFGELFF. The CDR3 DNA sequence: TGTGCCAGCAGCCACAGGGTTTTCGGGGAGCTGTTTTTT.

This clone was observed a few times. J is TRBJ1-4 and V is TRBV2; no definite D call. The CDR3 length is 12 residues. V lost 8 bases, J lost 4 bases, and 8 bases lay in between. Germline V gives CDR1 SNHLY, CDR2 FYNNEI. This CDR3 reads CASGTDNEKLFF. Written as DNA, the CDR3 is TGTGCCAGCGGAACAGATAATGAAAAACTGTTTTTT.

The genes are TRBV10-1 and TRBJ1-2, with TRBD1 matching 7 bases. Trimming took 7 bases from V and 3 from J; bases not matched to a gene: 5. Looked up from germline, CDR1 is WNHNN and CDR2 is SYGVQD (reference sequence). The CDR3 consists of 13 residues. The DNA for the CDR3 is TGCGCCAGCACCAAACAGGGGTACTATGGCTACACCTTC. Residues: CASTKQGYYGYTF.

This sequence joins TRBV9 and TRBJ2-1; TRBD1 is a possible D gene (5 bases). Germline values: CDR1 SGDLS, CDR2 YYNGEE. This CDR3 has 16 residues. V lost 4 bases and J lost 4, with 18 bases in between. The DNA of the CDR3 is TGTGCCAGCAGCCCCGTAGTGCGGACACTTTACAATGAGCAGTTCTTC. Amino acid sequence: CASSPVVRTLYNEQFF.

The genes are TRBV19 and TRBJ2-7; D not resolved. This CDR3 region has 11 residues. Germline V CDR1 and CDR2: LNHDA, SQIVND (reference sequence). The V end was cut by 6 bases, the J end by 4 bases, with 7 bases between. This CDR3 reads CASSFNYEQYF. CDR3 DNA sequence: TGTGCCAGTAGCTTTAATTACGAGCAGTACTTC.

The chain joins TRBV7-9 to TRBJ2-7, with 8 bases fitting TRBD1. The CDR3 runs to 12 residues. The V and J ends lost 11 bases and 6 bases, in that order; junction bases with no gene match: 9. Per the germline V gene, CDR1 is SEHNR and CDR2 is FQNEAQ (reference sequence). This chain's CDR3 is CAGSTGVAEQYF. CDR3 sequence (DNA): TGTGCCGGTTCGACAGGGGTCGCCGAGCAGTACTTC.

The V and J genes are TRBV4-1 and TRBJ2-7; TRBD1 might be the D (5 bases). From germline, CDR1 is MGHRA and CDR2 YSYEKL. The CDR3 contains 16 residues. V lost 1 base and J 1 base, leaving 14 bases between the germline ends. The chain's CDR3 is CASSQAVQGLSYEQYF. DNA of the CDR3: TGCGCCAGCAGCCAAGCGGTTCAGGGTTTGTCCTACGAGCAGTACTTC.

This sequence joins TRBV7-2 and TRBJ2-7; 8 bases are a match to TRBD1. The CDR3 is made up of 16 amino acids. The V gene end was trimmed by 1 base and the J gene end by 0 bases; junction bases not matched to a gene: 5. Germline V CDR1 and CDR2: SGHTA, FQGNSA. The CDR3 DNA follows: TGTGCCAGCAGCTTAGGGCCAACAGGGGGCTCCTACGAGCAGTACTTC. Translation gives CASSLGPTGGSYEQYF.

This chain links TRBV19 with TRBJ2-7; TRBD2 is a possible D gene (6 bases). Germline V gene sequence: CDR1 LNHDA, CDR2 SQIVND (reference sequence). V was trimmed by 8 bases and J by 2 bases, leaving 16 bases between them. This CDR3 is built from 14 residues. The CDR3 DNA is TGTGCCAGTTCTAGGCGGGACGTTCCCTACGAGCAGTACTTC. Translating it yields CASSRRDVPYEQYF. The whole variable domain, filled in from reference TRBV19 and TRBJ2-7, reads DGGITQSPKYLFRKEGQNVTLSCEQNLNHDAMYWYRQDPGQGLRLIYYSQIVNDFQKGDIAEGYSVSREKKESFPLTVTSAQKNPTAFYLCASSRRDVPYEQYFGPGTRLTVT.

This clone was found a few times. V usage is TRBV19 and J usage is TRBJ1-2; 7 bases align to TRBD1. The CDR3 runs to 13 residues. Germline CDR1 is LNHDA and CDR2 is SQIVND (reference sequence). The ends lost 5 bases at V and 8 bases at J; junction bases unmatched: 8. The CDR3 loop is CASSLRQGGGYTF. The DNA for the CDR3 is TGTGCCAGTAGTTTGCGACAGGGAGGAGGCTACACCTTC. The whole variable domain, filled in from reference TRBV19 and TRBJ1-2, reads DGGITQSPKYLFRKEGQNVTLSCEQNLNHDAMYWYRQDPGQGLRLIYYSQIVNDFQKGDIAEGYSVSREKKESFPLTVTSAQKNPTAFYLCASSLRQGGGYTFGSGTRLTVV.

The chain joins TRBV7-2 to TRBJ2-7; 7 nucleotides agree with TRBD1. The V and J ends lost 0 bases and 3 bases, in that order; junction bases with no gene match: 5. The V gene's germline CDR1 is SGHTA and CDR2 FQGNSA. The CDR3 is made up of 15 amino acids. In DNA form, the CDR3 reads TGTGCCAGCAGCTTAGCACTGACAGGGAACTACGAGCAGTACTTC. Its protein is CASSLALTGNYEQYF.

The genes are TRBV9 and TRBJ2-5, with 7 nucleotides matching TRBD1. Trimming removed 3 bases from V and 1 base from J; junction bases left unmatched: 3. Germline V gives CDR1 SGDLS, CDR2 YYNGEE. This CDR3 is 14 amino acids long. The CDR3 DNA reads TGTGCCAGCAGCGAGGGGGCCTCCCAAGAGACCCAGTACTTC. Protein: CASSEGASQETQYF.